These T cell receptor beta chains were read from a single sample in a study of cytomegalovirus exposure and HLA in healthy donors. Sequencing used immunoSEQ multiplex PCR; TCRdb keeps in-frame clones, though not all of them. This table has approximately 170,000 clones, roughly 84% appearing once. The sequenced sample consisted of PBMCs. The origin of the receptors is a boy between 2 and 10 years old in good health and CMV-seronegative. CDR3s include the opening cysteine and the closing phenylalanine or tryptophan. The order of the fields is CDR3 protein, CDR3 DNA, V gene, CDR3 length, clone size, D gene, J gene. A D gene is named only where the DNA matches it firmly. Size is omitted from some rows. Given values are once, few, many or a class for expanded clones.

cdr3_aa: CASSPLPGTGGGYGYTF; cdr3_nt: TGTGCCAGCTCACCTCTTCCGGGGACAGGGGGCGGCTATGGCTACACCTTC; v_call: TRBV18; cdr3_length: 17; clone_size: NA; d_call: TRBD1; j_call: TRBJ1-2
cdr3_aa: CAWSRSRDRGIKGYTF; cdr3_nt: TGTGCCTGGAGCAGATCTCGGGACAGGGGGATCAAAGGCTACACCTTC; v_call: TRBV30; cdr3_length: 16; clone_size: NA; d_call: TRBD1; j_call: TRBJ1-2
cdr3_aa: CATSRQGSGNTIYF; cdr3_nt: TGTGCCACCAGCAGACAGGGCTCTGGAAACACCATATATTTT; v_call: TRBV15; cdr3_length: 14; clone_size: NA; d_call: NA; j_call: TRBJ1-3
cdr3_aa: CASSFLNGRGGRAQETQYF; cdr3_nt: TGTGCCAGCAGCTTCCTAAACGGCCGAGGCGGGAGGGCCCAAGAGACCCAGTACTTC; v_call: TRBV7-9; cdr3_length: 19; clone_size: NA; d_call: TRBD2; j_call: TRBJ2-5
cdr3_aa: CASSTQGARDTEAFF; cdr3_nt: TGTGCCAGTAGTACTCAGGGGGCGCGAGACACTGAAGCTTTCTTT; v_call: TRBV19; cdr3_length: 15; clone_size: NA; d_call: TRBD1; j_call: TRBJ1-1
cdr3_aa: CASSQDRTGWTPPSIYNEQFF; cdr3_nt: TGCGCCAGCAGCCAAGACCGGACAGGGTGGACCCCACCCTCCATCTACAATGAGCAGTTCTTC; v_call: TRBV4-1; cdr3_length: 21; clone_size: NA; d_call: TRBD1; j_call: TRBJ2-1
cdr3_aa: CASSREGLAVETQYF; cdr3_nt: TGCGCCAGCAGCCGGGAGGGCCTAGCCGTCGAGACCCAGTACTTC; v_call: TRBV4-1; cdr3_length: 15; clone_size: NA; d_call: TRBD2; j_call: TRBJ2-5
cdr3_aa: CASSLQGGTEAFF; cdr3_nt: TGTGCCAGCAGCTTGCAAGGGGGCACTGAAGCTTTCTTT; v_call: TRBV5-4; cdr3_length: 13; clone_size: NA; d_call: NA; j_call: TRBJ1-1
cdr3_aa: CASSLEATGATDTQYF; cdr3_nt: TGCGCCAGCAGCTTGGAGGCGACAGGGGCTACAGATACGCAGTATTTT; v_call: TRBV5-1; cdr3_length: 16; clone_size: NA; d_call: TRBD1; j_call: TRBJ2-3
cdr3_aa: CSVVPAGGRTDTQYF; cdr3_nt: TGCAGCGTTGTCCCAGCGGGGGGCCGCACAGATACGCAGTATTTT; v_call: TRBV29-1; cdr3_length: 15; clone_size: NA; d_call: TRBD2; j_call: TRBJ2-3
cdr3_aa: CASSPRTAVDTFF; cdr3_nt: TGTGCCAGCTCTCCGCGGACAGCGGTAGACACGTTCTTC; v_call: TRBV6-6; cdr3_length: 13; clone_size: NA; d_call: NA; j_call: TRBJ2-1
cdr3_aa: CAWRVAGRNEQFF; cdr3_nt: TGTGCCTGGAGGGTAGCGGGAAGGAATGAGCAGTTCTTC; v_call: TRBV30; cdr3_length: 13; clone_size: NA; d_call: TRBD2; j_call: TRBJ2-1
cdr3_aa: CASSSGQGLGQPQHF; cdr3_nt: TGCGCCAGCAGCTCGGGACAGGGATTAGGTCAGCCCCAGCATTTT; v_call: TRBV5-1; cdr3_length: 15; clone_size: NA; d_call: TRBD1; j_call: TRBJ1-5
cdr3_aa: CASSVVPGDTQYF; cdr3_nt: TGTGCCAGCAGCGTAGTACCCGGGGATACGCAGTATTTT; v_call: TRBV9; cdr3_length: 13; clone_size: once; d_call: NA; j_call: TRBJ2-3
cdr3_aa: CAWNQGASTDTQYF; cdr3_nt: TGTGCCTGGAATCAGGGTGCTAGCACAGATACGCAGTATTTT; v_call: TRBV30; cdr3_length: 14; clone_size: NA; d_call: NA; j_call: TRBJ2-3
cdr3_aa: CASSLTPSGQQFF; cdr3_nt: TGTGCCAGCAGCCTCACTCCTAGCGGACAGCAGTTCTTC; v_call: TRBV13; cdr3_length: 13; clone_size: NA; d_call: TRBD2; j_call: TRBJ2-1
cdr3_aa: CASSMGPTGTEAFF; cdr3_nt: TGTGCCAGTAGTATGGGTCCAACGGGCACTGAAGCTTTCTTT; v_call: TRBV19; cdr3_length: 14; clone_size: NA; d_call: NA; j_call: TRBJ1-1
cdr3_aa: CASSPRTGGADQPQHF; cdr3_nt: TGTGCCAGTAGTCCGAGGACAGGGGGCGCAGATCAGCCCCAGCATTTT; v_call: TRBV19; cdr3_length: 16; clone_size: NA; d_call: TRBD1; j_call: TRBJ1-5
cdr3_aa: CASSLLTGRNTEAFF; cdr3_nt: TGCGCCAGCAGCCTGTTGACAGGGAGGAACACTGAAGCTTTCTTT; v_call: TRBV5-1; cdr3_length: 15; clone_size: NA; d_call: TRBD1; j_call: TRBJ1-1
cdr3_aa: CASSLGAGLAGGNEQFF; cdr3_nt: TGTGCCAGCAGCTTAGGAGCAGGACTAGCGGGAGGCAATGAGCAGTTCTTC; v_call: TRBV7-6; cdr3_length: 17; clone_size: once; d_call: TRBD2; j_call: TRBJ2-1
cdr3_aa: CASSPPSGVRGNSPLHF; cdr3_nt: TGTGCCAGCAGCCCCCCGTCCGGGGTTAGGGGGAATTCACCCCTCCACTTT; v_call: TRBV11-2; cdr3_length: 17; clone_size: NA; d_call: NA; j_call: TRBJ1-6
cdr3_aa: CATSSPGQGNGYTF; cdr3_nt: TGTGCCACCAGCAGCCCGGGACAGGGAAATGGCTACACCTTC; v_call: TRBV15; cdr3_length: 14; clone_size: once; d_call: TRBD1; j_call: TRBJ1-2
cdr3_aa: CASSIQTSYEQYF; cdr3_nt: TGTGCCAGCAGCATCCAGACTAGCTACGAGCAGTACTTC; v_call: TRBV27; cdr3_length: 13; clone_size: NA; d_call: NA; j_call: TRBJ2-7
cdr3_aa: CASSGRAGATYEQYF; cdr3_nt: TGTGCCAGCAGCGGACGAGCGGGAGCCACCTACGAGCAGTACTTC; v_call: TRBV4-2; cdr3_length: 15; clone_size: NA; d_call: TRBD2; j_call: TRBJ2-7
cdr3_aa: CATSRTGQIYGYTF; cdr3_nt: TGTGCCACCAGCAGAACGGGACAGATCTATGGCTACACCTTC; v_call: TRBV15; cdr3_length: 14; clone_size: few; d_call: TRBD1; j_call: TRBJ1-2
cdr3_aa: CASSSWLVAETNTGELFF; cdr3_nt: TGTGCCAGCAGTTCTTGGCTAGTGGCGGAGACGAACACCGGGGAGCTGTTTTTT; v_call: TRBV28; cdr3_length: 18; clone_size: NA; d_call: NA; j_call: TRBJ2-2
cdr3_aa: CASSEARRTGFNEQFF; cdr3_nt: TGTGCCAGCAGTGAAGCGCGCAGGACAGGGTTCAATGAGCAGTTCTTC; v_call: TRBV6-1; cdr3_length: 16; clone_size: NA; d_call: TRBD1; j_call: TRBJ2-1
cdr3_aa: CASSLAGGLAGELFF; cdr3_nt: TGTGCCAGCAGCTTAGCAGGGGGCTTGGCCGGGGAGCTGTTTTTT; v_call: TRBV7-2; cdr3_length: 15; clone_size: NA; d_call: TRBD1; j_call: TRBJ2-2
cdr3_aa: CAIGEGNQPQHF; cdr3_nt: TGTGCCATCGGAGAAGGCAATCAGCCCCAGCATTTT; v_call: TRBV19; cdr3_length: 12; clone_size: NA; d_call: NA; j_call: TRBJ1-5
cdr3_aa: CASSQEFLTSTDTQYF; cdr3_nt: TGCGCCAGCAGCCAAGAGTTCTTAACTAGCACAGATACGCAGTATTTT; v_call: TRBV4-1; cdr3_length: 16; clone_size: NA; d_call: NA; j_call: TRBJ2-3
cdr3_aa: CASRSRAGGDYNEQFF; cdr3_nt: TGTGCCAGCAGGTCAAGAGCGGGGGGGGATTACAATGAGCAGTTCTTC; v_call: TRBV5-8; cdr3_length: 16; clone_size: NA; d_call: TRBD2; j_call: TRBJ2-1
cdr3_aa: CASSSPREGEFDGYTF; cdr3_nt: TGTGCCAGCAGTTCCCCTCGGGAGGGGGAATTTGATGGCTACACCTTC; v_call: TRBV6-5; cdr3_length: 16; clone_size: once; d_call: NA; j_call: TRBJ1-2
cdr3_aa: CASSSGTVTSYGYTF; cdr3_nt: TGTGCCAGCAGCTCTGGGACTGTTACCTCCTATGGCTACACCTTC; v_call: TRBV5-6; cdr3_length: 15; clone_size: few; d_call: NA; j_call: TRBJ1-2
cdr3_aa: CASSQDQGGSEAFF; cdr3_nt: TGCGCCAGCAGCCAAGATCAGGGGGGTTCCGAAGCTTTCTTT; v_call: TRBV4-3; cdr3_length: 14; clone_size: few; d_call: TRBD1; j_call: TRBJ1-1
cdr3_aa: CASSLGATQRGELFF; cdr3_nt: TGCGCCAGCAGCCTAGGGGCGACCCAAAGAGGGGAGCTGTTTTTT; v_call: TRBV4-3; cdr3_length: 15; clone_size: NA; d_call: NA; j_call: TRBJ2-2
cdr3_aa: CASSLVAGETYEQYF; cdr3_nt: TGCGCCAGCAGCTTGGTAGCGGGAGAGACCTACGAGCAGTACTTC; v_call: TRBV5-1; cdr3_length: 15; clone_size: NA; d_call: TRBD2; j_call: TRBJ2-7